This T cell receptor beta chain was identified in a study of technical replicates of blood from a handful of donors (dated 2017 in TCRdb). The library was obtained by the immunoSEQ multiplex PCR assay. Drawn from immuneACCESS, this table holds only the in-frame rearrangements with V and J called that TCRdb kept. Clones are partly lost; checked studies trace under half to an unresolved V gene and leave the rest unexplained. The table for this sample lists 76,000 or so clones; 75% to 95% of them were counted only once. The top ten clonotypes cover around 0.24% of the sample. Looking up the germline V gene yields CDR1 SNHLY and CDR2 FYNNEI. From V the trimming removes 5 bases and from J it removes 3 bases, while the gene matches leave 8 bases of the junction unaccounted for. The CDR3 spans 16 residues, from the cysteine through the phenylalanine. Only the CDR3 part of the read is kept: 48 bases, read in frame from the first base.

With regard to this clone: Its binding antigen is unknown. Per-base qualities were not stored, and no clone one base away is much larger.

This TCR was recovered from a human donor in good health. The source material was T cells isolated from PBMCs. The V gene is TRBV2 and the J gene is TRBJ2-2; 8 central nucleotides agree with TRBD2. The CDR3 region has the sequence CASSKGLVGYTGELFF. The DNA is TGTGCCAGCAGTAAGGGACTAGTCGGATACACCGGGGAGCTGTTTTTT.